This is a list of T cell receptor beta chains from one sample in a study of cytomegalovirus exposure and HLA in healthy donors. Some clones are missing from TCRdb's copy, which holds only in-frame ones; the method was immunoSEQ multiplex PCR. The data show over 200,000 clones, 82% seen once. What was sequenced was PBMCs. The source is a middle-aged woman in good health and CMV-seronegative. Both conserved end residues are part of each CDR3. The D gene is left open where the match is weak. Expanded clones are given a class, and other clones once, few, many or no size at all.

clone_size	d_call	v_call	j_call	cdr3_aa	cdr3_nt
.	.	TRBV6-5	TRBJ1-3	CASSYSARGGNTIYF	TGTGCCAGCAGTTACTCGGCGAGAGGAGGAAACACCATATATTTT
.	.	TRBV6-5	TRBJ2-3	CASSRADTQYF	TGTGCCAGCAGTCGCGCAGATACGCAGTATTTT
.	TRBD2	TRBV27	TRBJ2-7	CASRGGRGNPYEQYF	TGTGCCAGCAGAGGAGGGCGGGGGAACCCCTACGAGCAGTACTTC
.	TRBD2	TRBV5-4	TRBJ2-5	CASSGEKVAGTETQYF	TGTGCCAGCAGCGGGGAGAAGGTAGCGGGGACGGAGACCCAGTACTTC
.	.	TRBV10-3	TRBJ2-5	CAIRPTSLEETQYF	TGTGCCATACGACCGACATCACTCGAAGAGACCCAGTACTTC
.	TRBD2	TRBV6-5	TRBJ2-7	CASSYSTSPSPYEQYF	TGTGCCAGCAGTTACTCGACTAGCCCTAGCCCCTACGAGCAGTACTTC
.	TRBD1	TRBV5-8	TRBJ2-5	CASSLAGTGVGETQYF	TGTGCCAGCAGCTTGGCCGGGACAGGGGTCGGGGAGACCCAGTACTTC
few	.	TRBV4-2	TRBJ2-6	CASSVLRGSGANVLTF	TGTGCCAGCAGCGTCCTAAGGGGGTCCGGGGCCAACGTCCTGACTTTC
.	TRBD1	TRBV7-2	TRBJ1-3	CASGVDRGQTIYF	TGTGCCAGCGGCGTGGACAGGGGGCAAACCATATATTTT
.	TRBD1	TRBV9	TRBJ2-3	CASSPLDRIQTDTQYF	TGTGCCAGCAGCCCCCTGGACAGGATCCAGACAGATACGCAGTATTTT
few	.	TRBV5-4	TRBJ1-1	CASSLAPRVDTEAFF	TGTGCCAGCAGCTTGGCCCCCAGGGTGGACACTGAAGCTTTCTTT
.	.	TRBV19	TRBJ1-3	CASSMYTGSRSGNTIYF	TGTGCCAGTAGTATGTATACGGGTAGCCGCTCTGGAAACACCATATATTTT
.	.	TRBV5-4	TRBJ1-6	CASSWKGDNSPLHF	TGTGCCAGCAGTTGGAAGGGGGATAATTCACCCCTCCACTTT
.	.	TRBV29-1	TRBJ2-5	CSVVSLMFGGSPETQYF	TGCAGCGTTGTGTCTTTGATGTTTGGGGGCAGTCCGGAGACCCAGTACTTC
.	TRBD1	TRBV6-6	TRBJ1-2	CASSRGQGSYTF	TGTGCCAGCAGTCGTGGACAGGGCAGCTACACCTTC
.	.	TRBV25-1	TRBJ1-5	CASSPVGAGQPQHF	TGTGCCAGCAGTCCGGTAGGGGCAGGGCAGCCCCAGCATTTT
.	TRBD1	TRBV19	TRBJ2-3	CASGIGGTGGVDTQYF	TGTGCCAGCGGAATTGGAGGGACAGGCGGGGTAGATACGCAGTATTTT
.	.	TRBV11-2	TRBJ2-2	CASSLGQAGTGELFF	TGTGCCAGCAGCTTAGGCCAGGCGGGGACCGGGGAGCTGTTTTTT
.	.	TRBV19	TRBJ1-5	CASSIIGRGHQPQHF	TGTGCCAGTAGTATTATCGGGCGGGGGCATCAGCCCCAGCATTTT
.	.	TRBV7-7	TRBJ2-5	CASSSGLQETQYF	TGTGCTAGCAGCTCGGGACTGCAAGAGACCCAGTACTTC
.	TRBD1	TRBV19	TRBJ1-4	CASSWDRGNKREKLFF	TGTGCCAGTAGTTGGGACAGGGGTAACAAAAGAGAAAAACTGTTTTTT
.	.	TRBV15	TRBJ2-3	CATSRSLGGPGTDTQYF	TGTGCCACCAGCAGATCCCTCGGGGGGCCCGGCACAGATACGCAGTATTTT
.	TRBD1	TRBV5-4	TRBJ1-1	CASSFDRGGTEAFF	TGTGCCAGCAGCTTCGACAGGGGGGGAACTGAAGCTTTCTTT
.	.	TRBV25-1	TRBJ1-2	CASSDPLGGGYTF	TGTGCCAGCAGTGATCCGTTGGGAGGGGGCTACACCTTC
few	TRBD1	TRBV5-1	TRBJ1-1	CASSPGQPSNTEAFF	TGCGCCAGCAGCCCGGGACAGCCTTCCAACACTGAAGCTTTCTTT
once	.	TRBV5-1	TRBJ2-2	CASRRQDPTGELFF	TGCGCCAGCAGAAGACAGGACCCCACCGGGGAGCTGTTTTTT
.	.	TRBV4-3	TRBJ1-1	CASSQDGGTEAFF	TGCGCCAGCAGCCAAGATGGCGGGACTGAAGCTTTCTTT
.	.	TRBV10-2	TRBJ2-3	CASLGSDTQYF	TGCGCCAGCCTGGGCTCAGATACGCAGTATTTT
.	TRBD1	TRBV4-2	TRBJ2-3	CASSQRIDRDTDTQYF	TGTGCCAGCAGCCAACGTATAGACAGGGACACAGATACGCAGTATTTT
.	.	TRBV11-2	TRBJ2-1	CASSLGLASNEQFF	TGTGCCAGCAGCTTAGGGCTAGCGTCCAATGAGCAGTTCTTC
.	.	TRBV7-2	TRBJ2-7	CASQRAQAYEQYF	TGTGCCAGCCAGCGGGCCCAGGCCTACGAGCAGTACTTC
few	TRBD1	TRBV27	TRBJ1-4	CASRGGPTNEKLFF	TGTGCCAGCAGAGGGGGCCCAACTAATGAAAAACTGTTTTTT
.	.	TRBV7-9	TRBJ1-1	CASSAFRQTVNTEAFF	TGTGCCAGCAGCGCCTTTAGACAGACAGTGAACACTGAAGCTTTCTTT
.	.	TRBV6-5	TRBJ2-5	CASSYILGGGTQYF	TGTGCCAGCAGTTACATATTGGGAGGGGGGACCCAGTACTTC
.	.	TRBV19	TRBJ1-1	CASSITRNTEAFF	TGTGCCAGTAGTATCACGCGAAACACTGAAGCTTTCTTT
few	.	TRBV5-1	TRBJ1-5	CASSRSGNQPQHF	TGCGCCAGCAGTCGTAGTGGCAATCAGCCCCAGCATTTT
few	.	TRBV27	TRBJ2-6	CASSTGSGANVLTF	TGTGCCAGCAGTACTGGCTCTGGGGCCAACGTCCTGACTTTC
.	TRBD1	TRBV19	TRBJ1-5	CASNPAGGQFNQPQHF	TGTGCCAGTAATCCCGCCGGGGGACAGTTCAATCAGCCCCAGCATTTT
.	TRBD1	TRBV11-1	TRBJ1-6	CASSLAGWRTGAQNSPLHF	TGTGCCAGCAGCTTGGCGGGGTGGCGGACAGGGGCACAGAATTCACCCCTCCACTTT
.	TRBD1	TRBV9	TRBJ1-1	CASSGTGVGTEAFF	TGTGCCAGCAGCGGTACAGGGGTGGGCACTGAAGCTTTCTTT
.	TRBD2	TRBV28	TRBJ2-2	CASSPGGSGTGELFF	TGTGCCAGCAGCCCGGGGGGGAGTGGAACCGGGGAGCTGTTTTTT
.	TRBD2	TRBV19	TRBJ2-1	CASSNSGGPYNEQFF	TGTGCCAGTAGCAATAGCGGGGGGCCTTACAATGAGCAGTTCTTC
once	TRBD2	TRBV19	TRBJ2-5	CASSMLLAGGRESETQYF	TGTGCCAGTAGCATGCTACTAGCGGGGGGCCGGGAGTCAGAGACCCAGTACTTC
.	TRBD1	TRBV10-2	TRBJ2-5	CASSESSDREGVETQYF	TGCGCCAGCAGTGAGTCTTCGGACAGGGAAGGTGTGGAGACCCAGTACTTC
.	TRBD2	TRBV4-3	TRBJ2-7	CASSQGLAGTYEQYF	TGCGCCAGCAGCCAAGGACTAGCGGGAACCTACGAGCAGTACTTC
.	TRBD1	TRBV10-3	TRBJ2-5	CAIGQGAETQYF	TGTGCCATCGGACAGGGGGCTGAGACCCAGTACTTC
.	.	TRBV27	TRBJ1-4	CASSSKLRNDNEKLFF	TGTGCCAGCAGTTCCAAACTGCGGAACGATAATGAAAAACTGTTTTTT
.	TRBD2	TRBV27	TRBJ2-7	CASSLAGVHYEQYF	TGTGCCAGCAGTTTAGCGGGGGTTCACTACGAGCAGTACTTC
.	.	TRBV25-1	TRBJ2-1	CASSLSGSYNEQFF	TGTGCCAGCAGTTTGAGTGGCTCCTACAATGAGCAGTTCTTC
.	TRBD1	TRBV6-5	TRBJ2-7	CASSYRDRGYSYEQYF	TGTGCCAGCAGTTACAGGGACAGGGGTTACTCCTACGAGCAGTACTTC
.	TRBD1	TRBV11-2	TRBJ2-1	CASSKNPGTGSYNEQFF	TGTGCCAGCAGTAAAAATCCCGGGACAGGCTCCTACAATGAGCAGTTCTTC
.	.	TRBV9	TRBJ1-6	CASSQTVFNSPLHF	TGTGCCAGCAGCCAAACAGTCTTCAATTCACCCCTCCACTTT
.	.	TRBV6-1	TRBJ1-1	CASGTGFGTEAFF	TGTGCCAGCGGAACAGGGTTTGGGACTGAAGCTTTCTTT
.	TRBD1	TRBV19	TRBJ2-2	CASSPGQGYTGELFF	TGTGCCAGTAGTCCGGGACAGGGATACACCGGGGAGCTGTTTTTT